One sample yielded the 5 T cell receptor beta chains listed below, sequenced in a study of blood T cells in healthy people across ages. A second PCR of roughly 7 to 11 cycles used a sample-barcoded 5' primer and a J-beta primer mix. TCRdb fed the 5' RACE reads into MiXCR, producing one record per CDR3 protein. Of around 800,000 distinct CDR3 sequences listed, about 47% are singletons. Sequenced: blood. These TCRs come from an older man in good health.

V and J are TRBV20-1 and TRBJ2-3; possibly TRBD2 for D (6 bases). Trimming left V 6 bases short and J 2 bases short, with 21 bases between. The CDR3 runs to 16 residues. CDR1 DFQATT and CDR2 SNEGSKA come from the germline V gene (reference sequence). The CDR3 DNA is TGCAGTGCCCATTCCCCCGGGAGCCGGAACACAGATACGCAGTATTTT. It encodes CSAHSPGSRNTDTQYF.

The chain recombines TRBV6-5 with TRBJ1-5; TRBD1 might be the D (6 bases). Trimming cost V 5 bases and J 5 bases, with 13 bases left between them. Germline CDR1 is MNHEY and CDR2 is SVGAGI. This CDR3 spans 14 amino acids. CDR3 protein: CASSDVSGDQPQHF. CDR3 DNA sequence: TGTGCCAGCAGTGACGTCTCAGGGGATCAGCCCCAGCATTTT.

With regard to this clonotype: One end of the junction varies from germline; a read error may be responsible. This chain joins TRBV20-1 and TRBJ2-5; D may be TRBD2 (7 bases). CDR3 length: 17 residues. The germline V gene has CDR1 DFQATT and CDR2 SNEGSKA (reference sequence). In DNA, the CDR3 is TGTAGTGCTAGGAGGGGGTGGCAGCCGGGAGGCCAAGAGACCCAGTACTTC. It is translated as CSARRGWQPGGQETQYF.

This clonotype was picked up a small number of times. The J gene is TRBJ2-1, the V gene TRBV7-2; 8 bases match TRBD2. Germline CDR1 and CDR2: SGHTA and FQGNSA. The CDR3 loop spans 17 amino acids. Unmatched junction bases numbered 6, after V lost 1 base and J lost 1 base. CDR3 DNA: TGTGCCAGCAGCTTAGAGTCACTAGCGGCTTCCTACAATGAGCAGTTCTTC. Translating it yields CASSLESLAASYNEQFF.

The V call is TRBV10-3, the J call TRBJ2-1; D might be TRBD1 or TRBD2, each matching 5 bases. The germline gives CDR1 ENHRY, CDR2 SYGVKD. The CDR3 runs to 16 residues. The ends were cut back, 6 bases at V and 1 base at J, with 16 bases in the middle. The CDR3 region has the DNA TGTGCCATCAGGCCCAGCCGGGACGGATCCTACAATGAGCAGTTCTTC. Translating it yields CAIRPSRDGSYNEQFF.